Each of the 21 T cell receptor beta chains below was sequenced from the same sample in a study of molecular identifiers for immune sequencing clone quantification. In TCRdb, the PCR reads were re-called with MiXCR into one record per CDR3 protein. The table records 79,000 or so distinct CDR3 sequences, about 23% of them present only once. The material sequenced was naive CD8+ T cells from blood, with Jurkat cell RNA spiked in. The subset denotes: FACS-sorted CD8+CD4-CCR7+CD45RA+ naive T cells. These receptor sequences come from a human donor in good health. Some libraries in this study had Jurkat cell RNA spiked in.

This chain links TRBV7-9 with TRBJ1-4, with D possibly being TRBD1 (5 bases). V lost 5 bases and J 0 bases, leaving 13 bases between the germline ends. The CDR3 is made up of 16 amino acids. CDR1 is SEHNR, CDR2 FQNEAQ, per germline (reference sequence). CDR3 in amino acids: CASSRETAATNEKLFF. CDR3 DNA: TGTGCCAGCAGCCGCGAGACAGCTGCAACTAATGAAAAACTGTTTTTT.

This clonotype was counted many times. V usage is TRBV28 and J usage is TRBJ2-1; TRBD1 agrees at 9 bases. The CDR3 consists of 16 residues. Germline lookup yields CDR1 MDHEN and CDR2 SYDVKM. Germline trimming cut 5 bases from V and 10 bases from J; bases unmatched to any gene: 15. CDR3 sequence: CASSPDLRGDRVEQFF. CDR3 DNA sequence: TGTGCCAGCAGTCCTGACCTGAGGGGGGACAGGGTGGAGCAGTTCTTC.

The table lists this clonotype with a count of one. An end of the junction does not agree with germline; a read error may underlie this. This sequence joins TRBV29-1 and TRBJ2-1; a weak D match, TRBD2 (5 bases). Germline V CDR1 and CDR2: SQVTM, ANQGSEA. This CDR3 is built from 14 residues. This chain's CDR3 is CSVMRPSSYNEQCF. CDR3 sequence (DNA): TGCAGCGTTATGCGGCCTAGCTCCTACAATGAGCAGTGCTTC.

This clonotype was detected ten times or more. V gene TRBV9 combines with J gene TRBJ2-3, with a tentative D call TRBD2 (6 bases). Per the germline V gene, CDR1 is SGDLS and CDR2 is YYNGEE. CDR3 length equals 14 residues. V was cut by 5 bases and J by 2 bases, with 12 bases left in between. The CDR3 nucleotides read TGTGCCAGCAGTAGGACTACCTACACAGATACGCAGTATTTT. This gives the protein CASSRTTYTDTQYF. The full variable domain, rest sourced from reference TRBV9 and TRBJ2-3, is DSGVTQTPKHLITATGQRVTLRCSPRSGDLSVYWYQQSLDQGLQFLIQYYNGEERAKGNILERFSAQQFPDLHSELNLSSLELGDSALYFCASSRTTYTDTQYFGPGTRLTVL.

This chain links TRBV6-2 or TRBV6-3 with TRBJ2-3, with a weak D call TRBD2 (5 bases). This CDR3 comprises 16 residues. Trimming pared 0 bases from V and 2 bases from J, leaving 12 bases between. The V gene's germline CDR1 is MNHEY and CDR2 SVGEGT. The CDR3 region has the DNA TGTGCCAGCAGTTACTCGAATGCGGGCCCCACAGATACGCAGTATTTT. Protein: CASSYSNAGPTDTQYF.

This clonotype was recorded many times. This chain connects TRBV9 to TRBJ2-3, with 9 bases fitting TRBD2. Germline lookup yields CDR1 SGDLS and CDR2 YYNGEE. V shed 0 bases, J shed 4 bases, and the junction held 9 bases outside the gene matches. This CDR3 has 17 residues. CDR3 nucleotides: TGTGCCAGCAGCGTAGTTACTGGGACTAGCTATGCAGATACGCAGTATTTT. Residues: CASSVVTGTSYADTQYF.

As concerns this clonotype: This may be a read error, as it is one base from a much larger clone. The chain is built from TRBV6-5 and TRBJ1-1; D is uncertain. Germline-derived CDR1 and CDR2 are MNHEY and SVGAGI. The CDR3 is made up of 13 amino acids. CDR3 region: CASSYKTNTVAFF. In DNA form, the CDR3 reads TGTGCCAGCAGTTACAAGACGAACACTGTAGCTTTCTTT.

This clonotype was found a few times. This chain connects TRBV13 to TRBJ2-5; 9 bases line up with TRBD1. CDR1 is PRHDT, CDR2 FYEKMQ, per germline (reference sequence). The CDR3 contains 14 residues. J gave up 4 bases and V 4 bases, and 4 bases lay outside the gene matches. Here the CDR3 DNA reads TGTGCCAGCAGCTCTAACAGGGGGCTAGAGACCCAGTACTTC. Translated, it gives CASSSNRGLETQYF.

The chain has TRBV12-3 or TRBV12-4 and TRBJ2-6; weak D call: TRBD1 (6 bases). The CDR3 sequence is 17 residues long. V was cut by 6 bases and J by 3 bases, with 18 bases left in between. This chain's CDR3 is CASSPRDTVVGANVLTF. DNA for the CDR3: TGTGCCAGCAGCCCCCGGGACACGGTAGTTGGGGCCAACGTCCTGACTTTC.

A note on this clonotype: A much larger clone differs from this one at a single base, so this may be a read error. The chain links TRBV13 to TRBJ1-1; D uncertain. Germline values: CDR1 PRHDT, CDR2 FYEKMQ (reference sequence). The CDR3 loop spans 14 amino acids. Trimming removed 5 bases from V and 10 bases from J, with 20 bases in between. In DNA form, the CDR3 reads TGTGCCAGCAGCCCATTTGGTTTGACCCTTGTAGCTTTCTTT. Translation: CASSPFGLTLVAFF.

This clonotype was counted a single time. A read error is possible here, since a much larger clone lies one base away. The chain recombines TRBV19 with TRBJ1-1; no reliable D call. The V gene's germline CDR1 is LNHDA and CDR2 SQIVND (reference sequence). The CDR3 is 11 amino acids. Trimming shortened V by 7 bases and J by 3 bases, and 6 bases separated the two germline ends. The CDR3 DNA follows: TGTGCCAGTAAAAGCGACACTGAAGCTTTCTTT. The encoded protein is CASKSDTEAFF.

V and J are TRBV6-1 and TRBJ2-5; D is unclear. The CDR3 has 14 amino acids. V was cut by 6 bases and J by 3 bases, with 14 bases left in between. Per the germline V gene, CDR1 is MNHNS and CDR2 is SASEGT. The CDR3 spells CASRPHWTEETQYF. The CDR3 DNA reads as TGTGCCAGCAGACCCCATTGGACGGAAGAGACCCAGTACTTC.

There are many counts of this clonotype. The gene calls are TRBV3-1 and TRBJ1-1, with D possibly TRBD1 on 6 matching bases. The CDR3 is 14 residues long. Germline V gene lookup returns CDR1 LGHDT and CDR2 YNNKEL (reference sequence). The ends were cut back, 1 base at V and 3 bases at J, with 9 bases in the middle. The CDR3 protein is CASSQATGYTEAFF. In nucleotides, the CDR3 is TGTGCCAGCAGCCAAGCTACAGGGTACACTGAAGCTTTCTTT.

The rearrangement joins TRBV24-1 to TRBJ2-2; tentatively, D is TRBD2 (6 bases). Germline V lookup: CDR1 KGHDR, CDR2 SFDVKD. Between the trimmed V and J ends, which lost 9 bases and 1 base, there was a span of 8 bases. The CDR3 is 13 residues long. The DNA for the CDR3 is TGTGCCACCTCGACTAGGAACACCGGGGAGCTGTTTTTT. This translates into CATSTRNTGELFF.

This clonotype was picked up many times. CDR3 bases: TGTGCCAGCAGCTTAGACAGGCTGAACACTGAAGCTTTCTTT. Amino acids: CASSLDRLNTEAFF. The chain couples TRBV13 to TRBJ1-1, with a weak D call TRBD1 (5 bases). The CDR3 spans 14 residues. V was shortened by 1 base and J by 0 bases, with 6 bases between the two germline ends. Looked up from germline, CDR1 is PRHDT and CDR2 is FYEKMQ (reference sequence). Full variable domain (remainder filled in from reference TRBV13 and TRBJ1-1): AAGVIQSPRHLIKEKRETATLKCYPIPRHDTVYWYQQGPGQDPQFLISFYEKMQSDKGSIPDRFSAQQFSDYHSELNMSSLELGDSALYFCASSLDRLNTEAFFGQGTRLTVV.

In the case of this clonotype: This may arise from a read error, as a much more abundant clone is one base away. This chain links TRBV6-5 with TRBJ2-3, with a tentative D call TRBD1 (5 bases). V dropped 6 bases and J dropped 4 bases, with 14 bases sitting between them. The germline gives CDR1 MNHEY, CDR2 SVGAGI. The CDR3 extends over 14 amino acids. The CDR3 here is CASSPGFWSDTQYF. The DNA of the CDR3 is TGTGCCAGCAGCCCAGGGTTCTGGTCAGATACGCAGTATTTT.

This clonotype was found many times. The CDR3 nucleotides read TGCAGTGCTCCGCGGGCCCAAGTGAGAAATGAGCAGTTCTTC. Translation: CSAPRAQVRNEQFF. V is TRBV20-1 and J is TRBJ2-1, with D maybe TRBD2 (5 bases). V was clipped by 5 bases and J by 7 bases, with 18 bases between them. The CDR3 loop spans 14 amino acids. Germline CDR1 DFQATT, CDR2 SNEGSKA (reference sequence).

This chain joins TRBV12-3 or TRBV12-4 and TRBJ1-1, with 7 bases lining up with TRBD1. There are 13 residues in the CDR3. J gave up 4 bases and V 4 bases, and 3 bases lay outside the gene matches. CDR3 nucleotide sequence: TGTGCCAGCAGTTGGACAGGCTCCACTGAAGCTTTCTTT. Its translation: CASSWTGSTEAFF.

The chain carries TRBV6-1 and TRBJ1-1, with 7 positions matching TRBD1. This CDR3 has 14 residues. Germline V gene sequence: CDR1 MNHNS, CDR2 SASEGT. V was clipped by 2 bases and J by 5 bases; unmatched bases: 5. CDR3 sequence: CASSEFTGDTEAFF. The CDR3 DNA sequence: TGTGCCAGCAGTGAATTCACAGGGGATACTGAAGCTTTCTTT.

This clonotype was counted ten times or more. The V call is TRBV29-1, the J call TRBJ2-3; 8 bases are a match to TRBD2. Trimming cost V 7 bases and J 1 base; bases outside gene matches: 19. The length of the CDR3 is 18 residues. The V gene's germline CDR1 is SQVTM and CDR2 ANQGSEA. CDR3 protein: CSAHSAGGRKGGTDTQYF. CDR3 bases: TGCAGCGCCCACTCGGCGGGAGGTCGCAAGGGGGGCACAGATACGCAGTATTTT.

This clonotype was detected many times. J is TRBJ2-7 and V is TRBV14; D call uncertain. CDR1 is SGHDN, CDR2 FVKESK, per germline. CDR3 size: 14 residues. Trimming cost V 5 bases and J 3 bases, with 14 bases left between them. In nucleotides, the CDR3 is TGTGCCAGCAGCAAACATCGTGGCGGCTACGAGCAGTACTTC. Amino acids: CASSKHRGGYEQYF. Variable domain in full (rest from reference TRBV14 and TRBJ2-7): EAGVTQFPSHSVIEKGQTVTLRCDPISGHDNLYWYRRVMGKEIKFLLHFVKESKQDESGMPNNRFLAERTGGTYSTLKVQPAELEDSGVYFCASSKHRGGYEQYFGPGTRLTVT.